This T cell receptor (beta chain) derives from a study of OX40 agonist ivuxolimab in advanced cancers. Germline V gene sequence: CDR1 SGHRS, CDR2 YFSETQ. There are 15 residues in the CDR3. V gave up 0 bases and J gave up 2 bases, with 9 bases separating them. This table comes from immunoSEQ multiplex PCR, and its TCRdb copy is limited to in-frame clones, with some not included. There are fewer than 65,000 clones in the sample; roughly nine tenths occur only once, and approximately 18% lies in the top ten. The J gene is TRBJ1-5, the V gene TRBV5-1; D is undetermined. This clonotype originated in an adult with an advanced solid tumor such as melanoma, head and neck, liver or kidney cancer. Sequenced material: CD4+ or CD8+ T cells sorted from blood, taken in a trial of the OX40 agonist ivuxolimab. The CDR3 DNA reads TGCGCCAGCAGCTTGGAAGCGTTTGGCAATCAGCCCCAGCATTTT. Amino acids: CASSLEAFGNQPQHF.